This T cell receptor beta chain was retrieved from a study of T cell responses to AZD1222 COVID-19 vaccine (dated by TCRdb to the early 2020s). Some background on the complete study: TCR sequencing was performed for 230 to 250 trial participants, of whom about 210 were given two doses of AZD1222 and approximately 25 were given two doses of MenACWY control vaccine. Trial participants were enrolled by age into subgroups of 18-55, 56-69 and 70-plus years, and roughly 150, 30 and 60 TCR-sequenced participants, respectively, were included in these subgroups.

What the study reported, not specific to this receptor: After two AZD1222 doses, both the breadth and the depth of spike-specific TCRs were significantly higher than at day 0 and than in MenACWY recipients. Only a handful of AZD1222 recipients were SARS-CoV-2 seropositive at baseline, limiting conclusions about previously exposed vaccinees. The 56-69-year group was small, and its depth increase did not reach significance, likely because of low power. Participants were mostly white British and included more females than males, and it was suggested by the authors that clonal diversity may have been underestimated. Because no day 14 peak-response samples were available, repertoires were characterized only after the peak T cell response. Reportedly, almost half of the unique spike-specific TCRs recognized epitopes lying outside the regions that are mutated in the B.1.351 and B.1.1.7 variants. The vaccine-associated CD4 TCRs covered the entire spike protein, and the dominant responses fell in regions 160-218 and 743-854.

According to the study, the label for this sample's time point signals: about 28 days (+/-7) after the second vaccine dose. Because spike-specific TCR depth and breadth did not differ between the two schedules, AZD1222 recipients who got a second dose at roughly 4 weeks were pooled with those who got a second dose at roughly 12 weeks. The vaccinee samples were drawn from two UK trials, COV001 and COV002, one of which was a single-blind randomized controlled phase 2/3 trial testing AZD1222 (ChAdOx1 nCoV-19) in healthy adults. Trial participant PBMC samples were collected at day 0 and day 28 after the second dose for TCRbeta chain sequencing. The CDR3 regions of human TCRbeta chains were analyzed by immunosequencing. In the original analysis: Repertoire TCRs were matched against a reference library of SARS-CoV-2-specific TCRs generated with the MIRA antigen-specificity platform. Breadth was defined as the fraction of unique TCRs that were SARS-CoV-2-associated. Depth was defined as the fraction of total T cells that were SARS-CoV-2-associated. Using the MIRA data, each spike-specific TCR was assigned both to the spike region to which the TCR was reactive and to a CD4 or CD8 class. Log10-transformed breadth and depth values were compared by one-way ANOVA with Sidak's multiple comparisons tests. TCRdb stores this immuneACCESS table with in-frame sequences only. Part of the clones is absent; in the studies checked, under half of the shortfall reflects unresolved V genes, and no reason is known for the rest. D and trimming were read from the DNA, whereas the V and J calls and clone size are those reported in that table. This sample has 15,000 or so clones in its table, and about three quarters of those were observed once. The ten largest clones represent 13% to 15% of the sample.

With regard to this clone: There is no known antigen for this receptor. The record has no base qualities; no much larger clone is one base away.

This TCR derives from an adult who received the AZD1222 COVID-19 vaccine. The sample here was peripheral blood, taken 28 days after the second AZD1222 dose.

Here the CDR3 is given as CASSYGHPSSYNSPLHF. The base sequence is TGTGCCAGCAGTTACGGGCACCCGAGCTCCTATAATTCACCCCTCCACTTT. The chain uses TRBV6-2 or TRBV6-3 and TRBJ1-6; the D gene is not confidently resolved. From its cysteine to its phenylalanine, the CDR3 spans 17 amino acids. Kept here is only the CDR3 DNA, which spans 51 bases and is read in frame from base 1. V sheds 2 bases and J sheds 0 bases, leaving 11 bases between their ends. The germline V gene supplies CDR1 MNHEY and CDR2 SVGEGT.